This T cell receptor beta chain was recorded in a study of blood T cells in healthy people across ages. Study at large: There was about one barcoded beta molecule captured by template switching per two T cells.

The donors, all healthy, were Caucasians living in Russia, aged about 6 to 100. A second about 6 to 12 cycle PCR used barcoded and J-beta primers. A tag from a template-switch adaptor with 12 random nucleotides marked each cDNA molecule. TCRdb reprocessed the 5' RACE reads via MiXCR and lists one record per CDR3 protein. Of some 710,000 distinct CDR3 sequences listed, about a fifth are singletons. With V trimmed by 4 bases and J by 2 bases, 5 bases remained unmatched. There are 15 residues in the CDR3. The germline CDR1 and CDR2 sequences are SGHKS and YYEKEE (reference sequence). This clonotype was detected many times.

The chain links TRBV5-5 to TRBJ2-2, with TRBD1 matching 7 bases. This TCR derives from a man in his 70s in good health. Sequences were obtained from blood. DNA for the CDR3: TGTGCCAGCAGCAGCACAGGGGTAAACACCGGGGAGCTGTTTTTT. Its translation: CASSSTGVNTGELFF. Based on the CDR3 plus reference TRBV5-5 and TRBJ2-2, the full variable domain is DAGVTQSPTHLIKTRGQQVTLRCSPISGHKSVSWYQQVLGQGPQFIFQYYEKEERGRGNFPDRFSARQFPNYSSELNVNALLLGDSALYLCASSSTGVNTGELFFGEGSRLTVL.